This TCR beta chain was documented in a study of cytomegalovirus exposure and HLA in healthy donors (dated by TCRdb to 2015 to 2018). Describing the broader study: In an earlier analysis of under 600 of the donors, 250 to 350 Gb of sequence data and about 110 million unique TCR beta sequences from about 179 million T cells were reported. Among some 410 genotyped donors of the cohort, an average of approximately 240,000 unique TCR beta nucleotide sequences were sequenced per donor, around 20% of them non-productive. An early release that covered 500 to 800 HLA-typed donors contained approximately 300 gigabases of sequencing data and 75 million to 100 million unique TCR sequences. To predict cytomegalovirus infection status, the study brought together high-throughput TCR immunosequencing, statistical association of individual TCRs with disease status, and machine learning. Every repertoire in the discovery cohort had been generated on one and the same sequencing platform. Both class I and class II loci were covered by HLA typing, at four-digit resolution. Roughly five DR-DQ haplotypes were handled as single units for association and clustering, since linkage in the cohort was strong. Alongside the repertoire data, information on donor age, sex, ethnicity and CMV serostatus was compiled. The genetic ancestry cluster associated with self-reported Caucasian donors included 65% to 90% of the 398 genotyped donors. The study was designed to test whether signatures of past pathogen exposure could be identified by cataloging public T cell receptors. In a later genetic analysis, genome-wide SNP genotypes for about three fifths of the roughly 670 donors were used, and that subset was treated as a discovery cohort. Typing coverage differed by locus: A, B, C, DRB1 and DQB1 were typed in roughly 629-630 donors, DQA1 in 500 to 550, DPA1 in around 600, and DPB1 in 450 to 480. An earlier analysis of fewer than 700 of the donors applied high-throughput TCR beta sequencing to assess whether each TCR beta V gene segment acted as functional or pseudogenic. The T cell repertoires of several hundred subjects were profiled by immunosequencing and related to cytomegalovirus serostatus. A separate validation cohort of 90 to 150 different subjects was used in addition to the 666-subject first cohort. Rather than drawing on any new phenotypic data, the later analysis identified candidate immune exposures from TCR beta sequences and the way those sequences occurred across donors. A later analysis re-analyzed previously published TCR beta repertoires from roughly 630 donors and added high-resolution HLA genotyping to study TCR occurrence patterns.

The cohort comprised several hundred healthy bone marrow donors. All cohort members were sampled while nominally healthy, although unrecorded immune exposures were likely present. The donor tested CMV seropositive, placing the donor among the roughly 270 seropositive members of the cohort. Every donor gave a peripheral blood sample, and the peripheral blood mononuclear cells from that sample were used for TCR beta sequencing. Genomic DNA extraction from the blood cell samples was performed with the Qiagen DNeasy Blood Extraction Kit. What the authors observed across the whole study: About 15 rarely observed V segments, including chromosome 9 orphons, were excluded from the earlier analysis of several hundred of the donors because counts were too low. An association between a missense DCLRE1C variant and V-gene and J-gene trimming of TCR beta chains was found in a later genetic analysis and replicated in an independent cohort. In vitro tests confirmed that three of the cytomegalovirus-associated TCR beta chains recognize cytomegalovirus antigens. Correlated functional status among segregating V segments might reflect linkage disequilibrium, but an unknown experimental factor could not be ruled out. The cohort was sequenced for TCR beta chains only, and without alpha or paired-chain data the features that could be detected were limited. Some IMGT-functional V segments, including TRBV6-2 and TRBV6-3, could not be distinguished by the 87-base-pair reads and were therefore excluded. A further reported finding was that TCR beta sequences accurately predicted the HLA-A and HLA-B alleles for most subjects in the first cohort. According to a later analysis, most CMV-associated TCR beta chains appeared to be HLA-restricted, and the HLA associations seemed to be driven largely by CMV exposure. Cytomegalovirus status was reported to be diagnosed by the classifier with high specificity and sensitivity in both the original and validation cohorts. An earlier analysis of approximately 570 of the donors showed that most TCR beta V segments appeared in productive rearrangements either about 90% or about 30% of the time, which broadly matched IMGT annotations. In a later analysis, the rate of TCR association differed among HLA loci, with DRB1 alleles having the most associated TCRs and HLA-C alleles having the fewest. The authors suggested that the approach could potentially be extended to other disease states and immunological phenotypes. In the study, 150 to 200 TCR beta chains were listed as associated with cytomegalovirus. When HLA alleles, especially DR and DQ, strongly co-occurred, TCR associations were difficult to assign to individual alleles. Most TCR sequences were observed very rarely across donors, whereas some public TCRs were present in many individuals. Immune exposure information for the cohort was limited to CMV serostatus. Because HLA typing was missing for some donors at each locus, association tests included only the typed subset. The sequencing pipeline was judged likely to have produced a cluster of highly shared sequence variants as a technical artifact. In a later analysis, around 15,000 TCR beta sequences were associated with specific HLA alleles at a false discovery rate of 0.05. Sequencing depth was assumed to be roughly uniform across donors in the presence/absence analyses, though that assumption may not hold. A later genetic analysis reported fewer N-insertions in productive TCRs among donors in an Asian-associated ancestry cluster than the roughly 700-donor mean. In a later analysis, HLA-associated TCR beta chains were found to be more clonally expanded and to have lower generation probabilities than equally common non-associated chains. Several of the top co-occurrence clusters appeared to be linked to parvovirus B19, influenza, CMV and Epstein-Barr virus, according to a later analysis.

As concerns this clone: Its antigen is currently not known. No base-level quality is on record; no much larger clone is a single base apart.

In the germline V gene (reference sequence), CDR1 corresponds to SGHKS and CDR2 to YYEKEE. The CDR3 contains 15 residues, cysteine and phenylalanine counted. Only the CDR3 portion is preserved as DNA: 45 bases, with reading frame beginning at the first base. Trimming leaves V shorter by 4 bases and J shorter by 4 bases, with the junction holding 8 bases beyond the gene matches. The library came from the immunoSEQ multiplex PCR assay. A mixture of 60 forward primers for TCR Vbeta segments and 13 reverse primers for TCR Jbeta segments was used in the multiplex PCR. The CDR3 region of rearranged TCR beta genes was amplified from genomic DNA with a multiplex PCR assay. The Illumina HiSeq System was used to sequence the amplified TCR beta libraries as 87-base-pair reads. The original pipeline was this. In a later analysis, around 80 million unique TCR beta chains were counted across the 500 to 700 repertoires, and roughly 9.9 million of these chains were shared by at least two donors. Raw reads were error-corrected and collapsed into unique sequences with a nearest-neighbor algorithm that merged closely related sequences to remove PCR and sequencing errors. CDR3 sequences were aligned to IMGT reference sequences to assign V, D and J gene segments. Each retained sequence needed at least a six-nucleotide match to both a V gene segment and a J gene segment. A rearrangement counted as productive if the CDR3 had no stop codons and remained in frame with V and J, and every other rearrangement counted as non-productive. CDR3 was defined by IMGT convention, running from the second conserved V-encoded cysteine to the conserved J-encoded phenylalanine. The earlier analysis of about 560 of the donors excluded any sequence lacking an unambiguous match to a single V gene segment. In an earlier analysis of roughly 600 of the donors, a V segment was called functional when productive rearrangements were above 56.7%, and segregating when the standard deviation between donors exceeded 5%. A statistical classification framework was built for diagnosing cytomegalovirus status from the catalog of TCR beta chain sequences. In a later analysis, TCR nucleotide sequences were compared against IMGT/GENE-DB human TR gene sequences so that V and J genes could be assigned. In a later analysis, CDR3 sequences and most-parsimonious VDJ recombination scenarios were assigned using the TCRdist pipeline. A later analysis defined each TCR beta chain by its CDR3 amino acid sequence plus V-gene family, and excluded reads lacking a unique V-gene family. As a way to deal with suspected cross-contamination and a sequencing artifact, a later analysis dropped 450 to 600 nucleotide sequences that were highly shared and had low generation probability. A later analysis calculated a clonal expansion index for each public chain from normalized within-repertoire ranks of inferred template counts. Generation probabilities in a later analysis came from a VDJ recombination model fitted to out-of-frame rearrangements, and those results were checked against IGoR. In a later analysis, hypergeometric tests were used to score TCR-TCR, TCR-HLA and TCR-CMV co-occurrence, with a repertoire-size bias correction applied to TCR pairs. A later analysis estimated false discovery rates by permuting HLA or CMV assignments 20 times. In a later analysis, co-occurring TCRs were grouped with DBSCAN, and TCRdist sequence similarity was added when clustering was performed within HLA-allele-positive subsets. For co-occurrence clustering, repertoires with fewer than 30,000 or more than 120,000 public chains were excluded, along with a handful of repertoires with anomalous nucleotide sharing. This immuneACCESS table, as held by TCRdb, lists in-frame sequences with V and J called but not all clones. Of the missing ones, under half trace to an unresolved V gene in checked studies; the others have no known cause. V and J calls and clone size are copied from that table; D and trimming were computed from the DNA. This sample is represented by around 150,000 clones; about 63% of them were singletons. Of the sample, around 3% is held by the ten largest clones.

This receptor was taken from a woman in her 40s in good health and CMV-seropositive. The sequenced material came from PBMCs. The chain employs TRBV5-5 and TRBJ2-7, and 10 junction bases match TRBD2. At the DNA level, the sequence is TGTGCCAGCAGCGCCGGACTAGCGGAAACATACGAGCAGTACTTC. This encodes CASSAGLAETYEQYF.